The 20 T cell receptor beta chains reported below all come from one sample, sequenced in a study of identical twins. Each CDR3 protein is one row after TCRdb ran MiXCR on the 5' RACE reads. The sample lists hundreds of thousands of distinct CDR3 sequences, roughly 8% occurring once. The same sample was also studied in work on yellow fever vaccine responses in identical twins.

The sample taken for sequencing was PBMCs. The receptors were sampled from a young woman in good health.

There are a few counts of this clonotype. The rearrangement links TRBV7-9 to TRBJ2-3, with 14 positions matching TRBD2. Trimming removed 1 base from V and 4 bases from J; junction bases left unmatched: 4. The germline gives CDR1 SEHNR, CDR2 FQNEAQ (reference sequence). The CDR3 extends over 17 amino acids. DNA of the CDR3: TGTGCCAGCAGCTTAGACGCGGGACTAGCGGGAGCAGATACGCAGTATTTT. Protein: CASSLDAGLAGADTQYF.

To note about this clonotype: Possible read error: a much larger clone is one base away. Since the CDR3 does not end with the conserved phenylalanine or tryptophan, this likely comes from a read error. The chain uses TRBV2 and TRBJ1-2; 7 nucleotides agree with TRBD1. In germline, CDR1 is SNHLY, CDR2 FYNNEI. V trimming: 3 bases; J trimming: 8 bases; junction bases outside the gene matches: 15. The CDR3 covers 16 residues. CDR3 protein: CASSEGVYQGVGGYTY. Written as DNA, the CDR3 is TGTGCCAGCAGTGAGGGGGTGTACCAGGGGGTCGGCGGCTACACCTAC.

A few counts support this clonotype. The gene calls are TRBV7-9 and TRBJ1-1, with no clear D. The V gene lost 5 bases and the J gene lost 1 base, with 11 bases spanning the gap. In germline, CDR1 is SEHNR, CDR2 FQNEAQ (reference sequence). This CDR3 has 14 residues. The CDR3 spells CASSARYENTEAFF. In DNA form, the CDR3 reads TGTGCCAGCAGCGCGAGGTACGAGAACACTGAAGCTTTCTTT.

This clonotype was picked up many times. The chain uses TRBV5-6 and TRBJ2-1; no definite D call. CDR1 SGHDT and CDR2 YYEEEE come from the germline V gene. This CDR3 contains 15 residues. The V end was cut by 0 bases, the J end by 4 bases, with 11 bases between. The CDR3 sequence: CASSLGTEPYNEQFF. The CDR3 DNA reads TGTGCCAGCAGCTTGGGGACCGAGCCATACAATGAGCAGTTCTTC.

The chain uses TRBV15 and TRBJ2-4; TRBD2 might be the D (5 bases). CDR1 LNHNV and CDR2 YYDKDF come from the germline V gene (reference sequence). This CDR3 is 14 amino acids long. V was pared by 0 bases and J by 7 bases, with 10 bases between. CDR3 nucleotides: TGTGCCACCAGCAGAGAGGGGAGCGTCAACATTCAGTACTTC. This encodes CATSREGSVNIQYF.

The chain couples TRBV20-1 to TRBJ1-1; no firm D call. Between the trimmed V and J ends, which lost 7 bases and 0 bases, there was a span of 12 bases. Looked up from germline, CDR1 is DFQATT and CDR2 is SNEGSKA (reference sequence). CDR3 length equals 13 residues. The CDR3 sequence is CSGTGPMNTEAFF. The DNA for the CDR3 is TGCAGTGGGACCGGACCGATGAACACTGAAGCTTTCTTT.

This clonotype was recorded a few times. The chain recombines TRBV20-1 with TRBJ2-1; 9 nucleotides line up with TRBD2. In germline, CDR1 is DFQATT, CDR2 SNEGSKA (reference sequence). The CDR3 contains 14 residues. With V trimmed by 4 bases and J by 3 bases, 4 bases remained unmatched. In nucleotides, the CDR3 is TGCAGTGCTACCGGGACTAGCAACTACAATGAGCAGTTCTTC. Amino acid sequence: CSATGTSNYNEQFF.

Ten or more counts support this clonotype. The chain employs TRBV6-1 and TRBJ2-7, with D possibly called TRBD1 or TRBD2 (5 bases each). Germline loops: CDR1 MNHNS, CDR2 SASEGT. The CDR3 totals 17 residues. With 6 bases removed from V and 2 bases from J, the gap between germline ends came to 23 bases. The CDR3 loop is CASSEGQALMGTYEQYF. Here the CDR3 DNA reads TGTGCCAGCAGCGAGGGGCAGGCCTTAATGGGGACCTACGAGCAGTACTTC.

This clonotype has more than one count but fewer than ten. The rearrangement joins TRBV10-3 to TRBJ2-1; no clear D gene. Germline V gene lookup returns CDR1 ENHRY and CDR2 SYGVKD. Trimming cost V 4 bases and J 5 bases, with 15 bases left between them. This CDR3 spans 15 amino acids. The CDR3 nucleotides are TGTGCCATCAGTGTAAGGGCGGATACTAACAATGAGCAGTTCTTC. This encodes CAISVRADTNNEQFF.

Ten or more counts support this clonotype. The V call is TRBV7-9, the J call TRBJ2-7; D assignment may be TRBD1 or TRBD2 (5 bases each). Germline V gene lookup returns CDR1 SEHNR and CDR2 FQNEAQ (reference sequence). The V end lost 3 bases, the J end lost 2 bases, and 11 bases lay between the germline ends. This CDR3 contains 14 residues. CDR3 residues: CASSFRDGPYEQYF. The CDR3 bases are TGTGCCAGCAGCTTCCGGGACGGACCCTACGAGCAGTACTTC.

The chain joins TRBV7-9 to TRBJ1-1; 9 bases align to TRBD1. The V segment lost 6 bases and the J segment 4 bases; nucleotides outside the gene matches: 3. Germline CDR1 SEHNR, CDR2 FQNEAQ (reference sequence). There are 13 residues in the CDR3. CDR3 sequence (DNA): TGTGCCAGCAGAACAGGGGGCGTCACTGAAGCTTTCTTT. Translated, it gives CASRTGGVTEAFF.

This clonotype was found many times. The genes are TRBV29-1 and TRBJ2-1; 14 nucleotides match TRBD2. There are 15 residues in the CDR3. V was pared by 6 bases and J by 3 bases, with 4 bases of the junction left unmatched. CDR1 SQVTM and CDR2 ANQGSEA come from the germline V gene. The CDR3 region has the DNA TGCAGCGTAGTTGGGACTAGCGGGGGCTACAATGAGCAGTTCTTC. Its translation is CSVVGTSGGYNEQFF.

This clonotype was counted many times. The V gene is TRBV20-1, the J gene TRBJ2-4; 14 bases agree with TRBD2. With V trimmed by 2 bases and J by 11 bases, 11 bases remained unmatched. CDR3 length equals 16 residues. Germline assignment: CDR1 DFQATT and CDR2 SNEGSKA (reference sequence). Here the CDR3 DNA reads TGCAGTGCTAGAAAAGGGACTAGCGGGGGTTATTGGGTTCAGTACTTC. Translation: CSARKGTSGGYWVQYF.

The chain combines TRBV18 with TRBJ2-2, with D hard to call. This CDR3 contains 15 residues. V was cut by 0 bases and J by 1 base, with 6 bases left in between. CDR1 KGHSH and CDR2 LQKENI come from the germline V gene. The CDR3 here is CASSPPSLNTGELFF. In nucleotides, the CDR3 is TGTGCCAGCTCACCACCCAGCTTGAACACCGGGGAGCTGTTTTTT.

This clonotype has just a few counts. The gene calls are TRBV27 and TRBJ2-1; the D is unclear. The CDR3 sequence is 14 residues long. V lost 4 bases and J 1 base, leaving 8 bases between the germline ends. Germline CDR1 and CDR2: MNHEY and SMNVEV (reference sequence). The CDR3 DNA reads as TGTGCCAGCAGTTCCTATATGTCCTACAATGAGCAGTTCTTC. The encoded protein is CASSSYMSYNEQFF.

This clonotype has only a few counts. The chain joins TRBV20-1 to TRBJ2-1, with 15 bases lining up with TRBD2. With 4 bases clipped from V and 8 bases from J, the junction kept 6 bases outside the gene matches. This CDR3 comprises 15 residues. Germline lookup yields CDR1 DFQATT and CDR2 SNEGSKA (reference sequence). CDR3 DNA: TGCAGTGCTATACCCGGGACTAGCGGGAGGTATGAGCAGTTCTTC. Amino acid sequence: CSAIPGTSGRYEQFF.

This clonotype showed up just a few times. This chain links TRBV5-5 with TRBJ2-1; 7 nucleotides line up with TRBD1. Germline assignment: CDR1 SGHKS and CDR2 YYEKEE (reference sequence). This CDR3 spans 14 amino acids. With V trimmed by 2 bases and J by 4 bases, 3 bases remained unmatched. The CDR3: CASSFGTEYNEQFF. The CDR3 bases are TGTGCCAGCAGCTTCGGGACAGAATACAATGAGCAGTTCTTC.

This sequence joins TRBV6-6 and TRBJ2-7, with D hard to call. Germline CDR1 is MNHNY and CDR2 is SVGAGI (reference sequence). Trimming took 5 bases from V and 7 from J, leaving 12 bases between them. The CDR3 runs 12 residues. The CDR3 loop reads CASSQLLGEQYF. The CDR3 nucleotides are TGTGCCAGCAGTCAACTGCTCGGGGAGCAGTACTTC.

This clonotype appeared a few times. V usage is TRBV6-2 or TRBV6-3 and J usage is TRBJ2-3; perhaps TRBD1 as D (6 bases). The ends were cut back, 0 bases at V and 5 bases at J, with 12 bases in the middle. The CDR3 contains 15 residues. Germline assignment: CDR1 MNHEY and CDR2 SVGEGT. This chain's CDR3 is CASSYSRGSRDTQYF. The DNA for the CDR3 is TGTGCCAGCAGTTACTCGAGGGGGAGTCGAGATACGCAGTATTTT.

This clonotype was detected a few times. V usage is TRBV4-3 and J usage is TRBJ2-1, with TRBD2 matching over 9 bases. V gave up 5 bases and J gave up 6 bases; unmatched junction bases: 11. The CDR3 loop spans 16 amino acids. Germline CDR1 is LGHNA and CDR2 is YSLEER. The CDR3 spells CASSDFAGGPSNEQFF. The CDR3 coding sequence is TGCGCCAGCAGCGACTTTGCGGGAGGGCCCTCCAATGAGCAGTTCTTC.